These 11 T cell receptor beta chains were sequenced from one sample in a study of blood T cell repertoires in COVID-19. Sequencing was performed with immunoSEQ multiplex PCR; in TCRdb, only in-frame clones are kept and a portion is missing. The repertoire holds roughly 6,100 clones, around nine tenths seen once, with about 48% in the top ten. The sequenced sample was peripheral blood. These receptor sequences come from a human donor in a cohort sampled during active COVID-19.

The V call is TRBV19, the J call TRBJ2-3; 7 positions agree with TRBD2. Per germline, CDR1 LNHDA and CDR2 SQIVND (reference sequence). CDR3 length: 17 amino acids. The V segment lost 1 base and the J segment 0 bases; nucleotides outside the gene matches: 7. The CDR3 DNA follows: TGTGCCAGTAGTATAGGTTGGCTAGCGGATAGCACAGATACGCAGTATTTT. Encoded protein: CASSIGWLADSTDTQYF.

The genes are TRBV7-8 and TRBJ2-2, with TRBD1 identical over 9 bases. The CDR3 sequence is 15 residues long. V lost 1 base, J lost 5 bases, and 2 bases stayed unmatched. Per the germline V gene, CDR1 is SGHVS and CDR2 is FQNEAQ. This chain's CDR3 is CASSLGTGVTGELFF. The CDR3 coding sequence is TGTGCCAGCAGCTTAGGGACAGGGGTTACCGGGGAGCTGTTTTTT.

V usage is TRBV19 and J usage is TRBJ2-5; 9 bases line up with TRBD1. J lost 4 bases, V lost 4 bases, and 7 bases had no gene match. Germline CDR1 reads LNHDA; CDR2 reads SQIVND (reference sequence). This CDR3 comprises 15 residues. The chain's CDR3 is CASSTGTGSAETQYF. DNA for the CDR3: TGTGCCAGTAGTACCGGGACAGGGTCTGCAGAGACCCAGTACTTC.

This clone appeared once. V usage is TRBV4-2 and J usage is TRBJ2-7, with 8 bases that match TRBD2. This CDR3 contains 15 residues. Germline loops: CDR1 LGHNA, CDR2 YNFKEQ. Trimming at V came to 1 base and at J to 0 bases, leaving 2 bases not matched to a gene. The CDR3 DNA reads TGTGCCAGCAGCCAAGGACTAGCGAGCTCCTACGAGCAGTACTTC. It translates to CASSQGLASSYEQYF.

The V call is TRBV30, the J call TRBJ2-7; the D gene is possibly TRBD1 (7 bases). The CDR3 extends over 12 amino acids. In germline, CDR1 is GTSNPN, CDR2 SVGIG (reference sequence). The V gene lost 2 bases and the J gene lost 7 bases, with 12 bases spanning the gap. CDR3 sequence reads: CAWSISGGEQYF. The CDR3 region has the DNA TGTGCCTGGAGTATATCAGGGGGGGAGCAGTACTTC.

This chain joins TRBV19 and TRBJ1-1, with 9 bases that match TRBD1. Germline V gene sequence: CDR1 LNHDA, CDR2 SQIVND (reference sequence). Trimming cost V 7 bases and J 10 bases; bases outside gene matches: 10. There are 13 residues in the CDR3. The CDR3 loop reads CASIGQGPSGAFF. CDR3 bases: TGTGCCAGTATTGGACAGGGGCCGTCCGGAGCTTTCTTT.

This chain connects TRBV9 to TRBJ2-1, with 14 bases matching TRBD2. The CDR3 consists of 17 residues. In germline, CDR1 is SGDLS, CDR2 YYNGEE. V was clipped by 0 bases and J by 4 bases; unmatched bases: 3. The CDR3 is CASSVGGLAGVYNEQFF. DNA for the CDR3: TGTGCCAGCAGCGTAGGGGGACTAGCGGGGGTGTACAATGAGCAGTTCTTC.

In the case of this clone: A read error is likely, as this CDR3 ends without the conserved phenylalanine or tryptophan. The limits of the CDR3 on the DNA are not certain, so only TCRdb's listed CDR3 is given. The chain links TRBV21-1 to TRBJ2-7; the table names TRBD2, a call not compared with the DNA. TRBV21-1 represents a pseudogene. The length of the CDR3 is 11 amino acids, counting both ends. The chain's CDR3 is CASTGGWRGAP.

This chain joins TRBV19 and TRBJ2-7, with 13 bases fitting TRBD2. Germline V gene sequence: CDR1 LNHDA, CDR2 SQIVND (reference sequence). The CDR3 runs to 15 residues. Trimming took 9 bases from V and 6 from J; bases not matched to a gene: 11. Here the CDR3 reads CASKGRTSGSVEQYF. In DNA form, the CDR3 reads TGTGCCAGCAAGGGTCGGACTAGCGGGAGTGTCGAGCAGTACTTC.

The count of this clone is one. The chain joins TRBV5-1 to TRBJ1-4; 8 nucleotides align to TRBD1. CDR3 length: 15 residues. With V trimmed by 4 bases and J by 7 bases, 9 bases remained unmatched. CDR1 and CDR2 (germline): SGHRS, YFSETQ. The CDR3 sequence is CASSHGTGGGEKLFF. Written as DNA, the CDR3 is TGCGCCAGCAGCCATGGGACAGGTGGGGGTGAAAAACTGTTTTTT.

The rearrangement uses TRBV14 and TRBJ2-7; 10 nucleotides agree with TRBD2. This CDR3 is built from 16 residues. With 0 bases clipped from V and 6 bases from J, the junction kept 8 bases outside the gene matches. Germline V CDR1 and CDR2: SGHDN, FVKESK. The CDR3 sequence is CASSQDKRTSGLEQYF. In nucleotides, the CDR3 is TGTGCCAGCAGCCAAGATAAAAGGACTAGCGGCCTCGAGCAGTACTTC.